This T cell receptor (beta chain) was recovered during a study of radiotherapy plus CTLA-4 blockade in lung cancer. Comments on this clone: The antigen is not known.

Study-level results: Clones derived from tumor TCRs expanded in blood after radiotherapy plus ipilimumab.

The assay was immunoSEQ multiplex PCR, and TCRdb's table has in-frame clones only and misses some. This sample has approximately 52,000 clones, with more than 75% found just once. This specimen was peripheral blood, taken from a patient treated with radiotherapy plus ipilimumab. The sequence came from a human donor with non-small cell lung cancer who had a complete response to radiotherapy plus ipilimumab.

The DNA of the CDR3 is TGTGCCAGCAGTGGCCCACAGCTACTCACAGATACGCAGTATTTT. As protein: CASSGPQLLTDTQYF. The chain uses TRBV6-1 and TRBJ2-3; no definite D call. Trimming removed 4 bases at V and 2 bases at J, with 13 bases between. This CDR3 has 15 residues. Germline V gene data show CDR1 as MNHNS and CDR2 as SASEGT.